Shown below are 18 T cell receptor beta chains from a single sample sequenced in a study of T-cell memory formation after mild COVID-19. TCRdb independently ran MiXCR on the 5' RACE reads; one entry per CDR3 protein. This sample carries about half a million distinct CDR3 sequences, 15% to 20% of them seen once, and the ten largest clones take roughly an eighth. The sample consisted of PBMCs or a T cell subset sorted from them (not recorded which). The receptors come from an adult woman who had mild COVID-19 (a few samples of this study predate the infection). Cell type and time point are not known.

V and J are TRBV2 and TRBJ2-2; 7 nucleotides match TRBD2. The CDR3 extends over 18 amino acids. Germline V gene lookup returns CDR1 SNHLY and CDR2 FYNNEI. The trim removed 7 bases at V and 0 bases at J, leaving 14 bases unmatched. Here the CDR3 DNA reads TGTGCCAGCAAACTGATGCCCCTAGCGGCGTCGAACACCGGGGAGCTGTTTTTT. Protein sequence: CASKLMPLAASNTGELFF.

This clonotype came up a few times. The chain combines TRBV6-2 or TRBV6-3 with TRBJ1-5, with a tentative D call TRBD1 (5 bases). The V gene lost 8 bases and the J gene lost 9 bases, with 17 bases spanning the gap. Looked up from germline, CDR1 is MNHEY and CDR2 is SVGEGT. This CDR3 region has 13 residues. This chain's CDR3 is CASRETVLGPQHF. The DNA for the CDR3 is TGTGCCAGCCGGGAGACAGTCTTAGGGCCCCAGCATTTT.

The chain recombines TRBV12-3 or TRBV12-4 with TRBJ1-2; no definite D call. V lost 3 bases, J lost 8 bases, and 10 bases lay in between. The CDR3 length is 12 residues. CDR3 protein: CASSFSYYGYTF. DNA of the CDR3: TGTGCCAGCAGTTTTAGTTATTACGGCTACACCTTC.

The J gene is TRBJ2-2, the V gene TRBV5-5, with 9 bases lining up with TRBD2. The trim removed 4 bases at V and 3 bases at J, leaving 10 bases unmatched. Germline V gene lookup returns CDR1 SGHKS and CDR2 YYEKEE (reference sequence). This CDR3 spans 17 amino acids. The DNA of the CDR3 is TGTGCCAGCAGCCGAATAGCGGGAGTCCGTGACACCGGGGAGCTGTTTTTT. This encodes CASSRIAGVRDTGELFF.

The V gene is TRBV7-9, the J gene TRBJ1-1; D ambiguous. Trimming pared 5 bases from V and 5 bases from J, leaving 12 bases between. Germline V CDR1 and CDR2: SEHNR, FQNEAQ (reference sequence). There are 13 residues in the CDR3. This chain's CDR3 is CASSPSSGTEAFF. The DNA for the CDR3 is TGTGCCAGCAGCCCCTCAAGTGGGACTGAAGCTTTCTTT.

DNA for the CDR3: TGCGCCAGCAGCCTTCAGGGTGGGAGCACAGATACGCAGTATTTT. It translates to CASSLQGGSTDTQYF. J is TRBJ2-3 and V is TRBV4-1; D is possibly TRBD1 (5 bases). Germline CDR1 MGHRA, CDR2 YSYEKL. V shed 4 bases and J shed 0 bases, with 11 bases lying between them. The CDR3 is 15 residues long.

The genes are TRBV5-1 and TRBJ2-7, with 7 bases aligning to TRBD2. Germline lookup yields CDR1 SGHRS and CDR2 YFSETQ. Losses at the gene ends were 0 bases for V and 5 bases for J; bases not matched to a gene: 11. This CDR3 contains 16 residues. CDR3 bases: TGCGCCAGCAGCTTGGTGGTGGGCCTGAGCGGGGACGAGCAGTACTTC. It specifies CASSLVVGLSGDEQYF.

This clonotype was detected only once. This rearrangement joins TRBV21-1 to TRBJ1-6. TRBV21-1 is a documented pseudogene. The CDR3 is made up of 13 amino acids. CDR3 nucleotides: TGTGCCAGCAGCAAAGTCACGAATTCACCCCTCCACTTT. Protein product: CASSKVTNSPLHF.

The chain carries TRBV2 and TRBJ2-1, with 9 bases matching TRBD1. The CDR3 extends over 15 amino acids. The V gene's germline CDR1 is SNHLY and CDR2 FYNNEI. Trimming removed 6 bases from V and 5 bases from J; junction bases left unmatched: 8. The chain's CDR3 is CASSSPGQGHNEQFF. CDR3 sequence (DNA): TGTGCCAGCAGCTCCCCGGGACAGGGCCACAATGAGCAGTTCTTC.

The chain employs TRBV29-1 and TRBJ2-2; D gene unclear. V lost 5 bases, J lost 4 bases, and 8 bases lay in between. Germline values: CDR1 SQVTM, CDR2 ANQGSEA. There are 12 residues in the CDR3. The CDR3 coding sequence is TGCAGCGTTAGACTTGGCACCGGGGAGCTGTTTTTT. This encodes CSVRLGTGELFF.

V gene TRBV7-3 combines with J gene TRBJ2-3, with TRBD2 matching 13 bases. J lost 0 bases, V lost 5 bases, and 14 bases had no gene match. This CDR3 has 20 residues. Per germline, CDR1 SGHTA and CDR2 FQGTGA. CDR3 in DNA: TGTGCCAGCAGCCACGGACTAGCGGGAGTCCGGGTTGAGAGCACAGATACGCAGTATTTT. It translates to CASSHGLAGVRVESTDTQYF.

The rearrangement links TRBV20-1 to TRBJ2-3; TRBD2 is a possible D gene (5 bases). V was shortened by 3 bases and J by 2 bases, with 21 bases between the two germline ends. The germline V gene encodes CDR1 DFQATT and CDR2 SNEGSKA (reference sequence). This CDR3 region has 17 residues. The CDR3 DNA is TGCAGTGCTAGGCCCCCGTTTCGGGGAGACTTCACAGATACGCAGTATTTT. Translated: CSARPPFRGDFTDTQYF.

This clonotype was counted at least ten times. This chain joins TRBV5-1 and TRBJ2-1; the D gene could be TRBD1 or TRBD2 (5 bases each). The CDR3 consists of 16 residues. The V gene lost 0 bases and the J gene lost 6 bases, with 16 bases spanning the gap. CDR1 and CDR2 (germline): SGHRS, YFSETQ. In DNA form, the CDR3 reads TGCGCCAGCAGCTTGGGGGACGCTGCGAGGTTCAATGAGCAGTTCTTC. Residues: CASSLGDAARFNEQFF.

J is TRBJ1-2 and V is TRBV7-2; D is unresolved. V was pared by 2 bases and J by 0 bases, with 7 bases between. Germline V CDR1 and CDR2: SGHTA, FQGNSA. The CDR3 spans 14 residues. Written as DNA, the CDR3 is TGTGCCAGCAGCTTATCTAGGACTAACTATGGCTACACCTTC. Protein sequence: CASSLSRTNYGYTF.

The rearrangement joins TRBV7-8 to TRBJ2-5, with a possible D match to TRBD2 (7 bases). Per the germline V gene, CDR1 is SGHVS and CDR2 is FQNEAQ. The CDR3 extends over 19 amino acids. V was cut by 1 base and J by 0 bases, with 21 bases left in between. This CDR3 reads CASSLVPFAGALYQETQYF. The CDR3 DNA is TGTGCCAGCAGCTTAGTACCCTTCGCGGGGGCCTTGTACCAAGAGACCCAGTACTTC.

The gene calls are TRBV5-1 and TRBJ2-1, with TRBD1 matching over 7 bases. The CDR3 sequence is 13 residues long. Germline V gives CDR1 SGHRS, CDR2 YFSETQ. Trimming removed 5 bases from V and 8 bases from J; junction bases left unmatched: 7. The CDR3 DNA is TGCGCCAGCAGACCAGGGACAGAACATGAGCAGTTCTTC. It translates to CASRPGTEHEQFF.

The chain has TRBV7-3 and TRBJ2-2, with D tentatively TRBD1 (6 bases). The germline V and J ends were trimmed by 3 bases and 5 bases, with 13 bases remaining between them. There are 15 residues in the CDR3. The germline V gene has CDR1 SGHTA and CDR2 FQGTGA. The CDR3 reads CASSLDSIATGELFF. The CDR3 nucleotides are TGTGCCAGCAGCTTGGACAGTATCGCGACCGGGGAGCTGTTTTTT.

The chain couples TRBV5-5 to TRBJ2-7; TRBD1 matches 9 bases. V gave up 3 bases and J gave up 6 bases; unmatched junction bases: 4. The CDR3 runs to 13 residues. Germline V CDR1 and CDR2: SGHKS, YYEKEE (reference sequence). CDR3 bases: TGTGCCAGCAGCTGGGGGACAGGGCCCGAGCAGTACTTC. Amino acid sequence: CASSWGTGPEQYF.